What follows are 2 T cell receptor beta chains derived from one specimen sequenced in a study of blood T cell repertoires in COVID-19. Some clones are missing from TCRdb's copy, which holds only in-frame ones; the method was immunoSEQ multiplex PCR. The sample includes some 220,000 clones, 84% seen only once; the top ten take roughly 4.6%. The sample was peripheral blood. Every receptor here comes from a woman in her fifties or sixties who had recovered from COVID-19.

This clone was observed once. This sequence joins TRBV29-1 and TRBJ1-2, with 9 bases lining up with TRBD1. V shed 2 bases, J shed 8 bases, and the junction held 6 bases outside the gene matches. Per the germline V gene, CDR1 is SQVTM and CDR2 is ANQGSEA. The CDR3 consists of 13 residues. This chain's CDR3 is CSVEQQGAEGYTF. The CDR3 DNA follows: TGCAGCGTTGAACAACAGGGGGCAGAAGGCTACACCTTC.

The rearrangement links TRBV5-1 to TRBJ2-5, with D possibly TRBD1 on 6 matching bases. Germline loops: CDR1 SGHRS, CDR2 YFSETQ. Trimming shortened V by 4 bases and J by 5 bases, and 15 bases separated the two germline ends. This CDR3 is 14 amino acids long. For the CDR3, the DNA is TGCGCCAGCAGCGGACAGACCATCCGGGAGACCCAGTACTTC. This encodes CASSGQTIRETQYF.